A single sample is the source of the 4 T cell receptor beta chains below, sequenced in a study of naive and memory T cell subsets. For these TCRs, the target antigens are not known. An equimolar mix of two oligonucleotides served as the beta constant-region primer for TRBC1 and TRBC2. Nested alpha and beta constant-region primers with the SP2 primer drove four PCR rounds on ligated cDNA. TCRdb independently ran MiXCR on the UMI-ligation and nested PCR reads; one entry per CDR3 protein. Among 150,000 or so distinct CDR3 sequences listed, roughly 22% were seen once. Overall study findings and caveats: Possibly reflecting memory cells re-expressing CD45RA, a few larger clonotypes occurred in naive repertoires, especially CD8.

The sequenced material came from naive CD4+ T cells from blood. Source of these receptors: a human donor in good health.

This clonotype was seen only a few times. The V and J genes are TRBV10-3 and TRBJ2-7, with 10 bases that match TRBD2. Unmatched junction bases numbered 7, after V lost 10 bases and J lost 4 bases. Germline V gene sequence: CDR1 ENHRY, CDR2 SYGVKD. The CDR3 consists of 13 residues. The CDR3 nucleotides read TGTGCCAGCCAGACTAGCGGGCTATACGAGCAGTACTTC. Protein product: CASQTSGLYEQYF.

The CDR3 nucleotides are TGTGCCAGCAAAACGACCCGAGAAGGCAATCAGCCCCAGCATTTT. Protein sequence: CASKTTREGNQPQHF. The rearrangement joins TRBV28 to TRBJ1-5, with D unclear. The germline V gene encodes CDR1 MDHEN and CDR2 SYDVKM. Trimming stripped 7 bases from V and 2 bases from J, with 15 bases between. The CDR3 is 15 residues long.

This clonotype has just a few counts. V is TRBV28 and J is TRBJ2-4; 9 bases agree with TRBD2. V lost 6 bases, J lost 9 bases, and 15 bases stayed unmatched. CDR3 length: 16 residues. Germline lookup yields CDR1 MDHEN and CDR2 SYDVKM. CDR3 sequence (DNA): TGTGCCAGCAGCCCAACCGGACTAGCGCGGGACGGCATTCAGTACTTC. It encodes CASSPTGLARDGIQYF.

V gene TRBV5-6 combines with J gene TRBJ2-7, with 7 bases identical to TRBD1. The CDR3 spans 13 residues. Germline V gene lookup returns CDR1 SGHDT and CDR2 YYEEEE. The V segment lost 2 bases and the J segment 4 bases; nucleotides outside the gene matches: 3. The CDR3 is CASSFDRDYEQYF. CDR3 nucleotides: TGTGCCAGCAGCTTCGACAGGGATTACGAGCAGTACTTC.